Sequencing of this TCR beta chain was carried out in a study of blood T cell repertoires in COVID-19. Study-level background: Acute and convalescent COVID-19 specimens originated in the United States, Italy and Spain.

Per germline, CDR1 SGHDT and CDR2 YYEEEE. This CDR3 contains 14 residues. Trimming took 4 bases from V and 2 from J, leaving 12 bases between them. Under the authors' procedure: The authors estimated nucleated cell counts from reference gene primer amplification. Assay: immunoSEQ multiplex PCR; the TCRdb copy retains only in-frame clones and omits some. V and J calls plus clone size are reproduced from that table; the DNA served to infer D and trimming. Altogether about 94,000 clones are present, about 86% being singletons, with the ten largest covering around 6.9%. V gene TRBV5-6 combines with J gene TRBJ1-2, with unresolved D. Input material: peripheral blood. The origin of this receptor is a man in his sixties with acute or convalescent COVID-19. CDR3 region: CASSGPWPNYGYTF. DNA for the CDR3: TGTGCCAGCAGCGGCCCTTGGCCGAACTATGGCTACACCTTC.